This T cell receptor beta chain emerged from a study of control samples from healthy donors and cancer patients. The table came from immunoSEQ multiplex PCR; TCRdb's copy has only in-frame clones and leaves some out. The data hold more than 60,000 clones, with 85% to 90% observed a single time. This clone was observed once. This TCR came from a man aged 55-75 years with colorectal cancer. Sequenced sample: PBMCs.

The CDR3 nucleotides read TGTGCCAGCAGCTTAAGTGGCGGGGTCTACAATGAGCAGTTCTTC. Residues: CASSLSGGVYNEQFF. J is TRBJ2-1 and V is TRBV11-2, with D perhaps matching TRBD2 (6 bases). The CDR3 has 15 residues. From germline, CDR1 is SGHAT and CDR2 FQNNGV. V lost 2 bases to trimming and J lost 3 bases, with 11 bases between them.